What follows are 14 T cell receptor beta chains derived from one specimen sequenced in a study of T-cell memory formation after mild COVID-19. TCRdb analysed the 5' RACE reads with MiXCR anew, one entry per CDR3 protein. Of approximately 560,000 distinct CDR3 sequences in the sample, roughly 17% were seen once. Sequencing was performed on PBMCs or a T cell subset sorted from them (not recorded which). The receptors here all came from an adult woman who had mild COVID-19 (a few samples of this study predate the infection). Cell type and time point are not known.

The V gene is TRBV4-1, the J gene TRBJ1-5; D gene uncertain. CDR3 length: 13 amino acids. From germline, CDR1 is MGHRA and CDR2 YSYEKL. V was cut by 6 bases and J by 0 bases, with 6 bases left in between. The CDR3 region has the DNA TGCGCCAGCAGTCCTAATAGCAATCAGCCCCAGCATTTT. Residues: CASSPNSNQPQHF.

This clonotype was observed a single time. The chain recombines TRBV7-9 with TRBJ2-6; D may match TRBD1 or TRBD2 (6 bases each). V dropped 5 bases and J dropped 0 bases, with 17 bases sitting between them. The CDR3 has 18 residues. CDR1 and CDR2 (germline): SEHNR, FQNEAQ (reference sequence). This CDR3 is CASSRRGGLSSGANVLTF. The CDR3 region has the DNA TGTGCCAGCAGCCGAAGAGGGGGGCTGAGCTCTGGGGCCAACGTCCTGACTTTC.

This clonotype has just a few counts. The chain combines TRBV14 with TRBJ2-1, with 9 nucleotides matching TRBD2. V was clipped by 1 base and J by 11 bases; unmatched bases: 9. CDR3 length: 15 residues. Germline assignment: CDR1 SGHDN and CDR2 FVKESK. The DNA of the CDR3 is TGTGCCAGCAGCCAAGGGAAAGCGGGAGGTCCGAAGCAGTTCTTC. This codes for CASSQGKAGGPKQFF.

This clonotype was counted between two and nine times. The chain uses TRBV20-1 and TRBJ1-3; weak D call: TRBD1 (5 bases). The CDR3 contains 13 residues. The germline V gene encodes CDR1 DFQATT and CDR2 SNEGSKA (reference sequence). The V and J ends lost 0 bases and 8 bases respectively, with 11 bases between them. CDR3 in DNA: TGCAGTGCTAGAGAGGCAGGGTCGGACACCATATATTTT. This translates into CSAREAGSDTIYF.

V usage is TRBV18 and J usage is TRBJ2-5; maybe TRBD2 (5 bases). V was cut by 3 bases and J by 4 bases, with 9 bases left in between. CDR1 is KGHSH and CDR2 is LQKENI in the germline V gene. The CDR3 contains 13 residues. The CDR3 nucleotides read TGTGCCAGCTCACCGAATCGGGGAGAGACCCAGTACTTC. Its translation is CASSPNRGETQYF.

This clonotype was observed a handful of times. The chain recombines TRBV6-5 with TRBJ1-6; TRBD1 aligns across 8 bases. V shed 5 bases and J 4 bases; nucleotides not matched to a gene: 4. The CDR3 extends over 15 amino acids. Germline CDR1 is MNHEY and CDR2 is SVGAGI. The CDR3 loop is CASSKDRAYNSPLHF. CDR3 bases: TGTGCCAGCAGTAAGGACAGGGCGTATAATTCACCCCTCCACTTT.

The chain combines TRBV4-1 with TRBJ1-4, with D hard to call. V was clipped by 4 bases and J by 11 bases, with 11 bases between them. In germline, CDR1 is MGHRA, CDR2 YSYEKL. There are 12 residues in the CDR3. The CDR3 nucleotides read TGCGCCAGCAGCCCGACCACATCGAAACTGTTTTTT. This translates into CASSPTTSKLFF.

The rearrangement uses TRBV9 and TRBJ1-5; 9 nucleotides match TRBD1. Per germline, CDR1 SGDLS and CDR2 YYNGEE. The CDR3 runs 16 residues. With V trimmed by 3 bases and J by 3 bases, 7 bases remained unmatched. The CDR3 coding sequence is TGTGCCAGCAGCGCCGGGACAGGGCCCGACAATCAGCCCCAGCATTTT. Its translation: CASSAGTGPDNQPQHF. The entire variable domain, with the rest obtained from reference TRBV9 and TRBJ1-5, is as follows: DSGVTQTPKHLITATGQRVTLRCSPRSGDLSVYWYQQSLDQGLQFLIQYYNGEERAKGNILERFSAQQFPDLHSELNLSSLELGDSALYFCASSAGTGPDNQPQHFGDGTRLSIL.

This clonotype was recorded a few times. The chain uses TRBV30 and TRBJ1-1; D gene uncertain. The CDR3 length is 14 residues. V lost 2 bases, J lost 0 bases, and 10 bases lay in between. From germline, CDR1 is GTSNPN and CDR2 SVGIG (reference sequence). CDR3 region: CAWSLSVMNTEAFF. The CDR3 DNA reads as TGTGCCTGGAGTCTCTCCGTAATGAACACTGAAGCTTTCTTT.

As DNA, the CDR3 is TGTGCCAGCAGCCTCCGGCCTTTCAATGAGCAGTTCTTC. Translation gives CASSLRPFNEQFF. This sequence joins TRBV3-1 and TRBJ2-1; the D is unclear. Germline CDR1 LGHDT, CDR2 YNNKEL (reference sequence). With 4 bases removed from V and 6 bases from J, the gap between germline ends came to 10 bases. The CDR3 has 13 residues.

The chain joins TRBV4-1 to TRBJ2-5; 9 positions agree with TRBD1. CDR3 length: 13 residues. Looked up from germline, CDR1 is MGHRA and CDR2 is YSYEKL. V lost 3 bases, J lost 4 bases, and 0 bases stayed unmatched. The CDR3 spells CASSQTGGETQYF. The CDR3 nucleotides are TGCGCCAGCAGCCAGACAGGGGGAGAGACCCAGTACTTC.

This clonotype has more than one count but fewer than ten. The genes are TRBV20-1 and TRBJ1-5; 9 bases map to TRBD1. The ends lost 0 bases at V and 6 bases at J; junction bases unmatched: 18. The V gene's germline CDR1 is DFQATT and CDR2 SNEGSKA (reference sequence). This CDR3 region has 19 residues. The CDR3 nucleotides are TGCAGTGCTAGAGATCCCAGCCCCGCGGGACAGGGAAAGGGTCAGCCCCAGCATTTT. This encodes CSARDPSPAGQGKGQPQHF.

The J gene is TRBJ1-5, the V gene TRBV4-1; possibly TRBD1 for D (5 bases). The CDR3 extends over 17 amino acids. Germline V gene lookup returns CDR1 MGHRA and CDR2 YSYEKL. V was cut by 1 base and J by 6 bases, with 19 bases left in between. The DNA for the CDR3 is TGCGCCAGCAGCCAAGGGTCTTGGGACGGCCCAGGTCAGCCCCAGCATTTT. It is translated as CASSQGSWDGPGQPQHF.

In this sample, this clonotype turned up a few times. This sequence joins TRBV27 and TRBJ2-2; D may be TRBD1 (5 bases). Germline V gene sequence: CDR1 MNHEY, CDR2 SMNVEV (reference sequence). The CDR3 runs to 16 residues. With 4 bases removed from V and 3 bases from J, the gap between germline ends came to 15 bases. The CDR3 sequence is CASSSQGFHDTGELFF. The CDR3, as DNA: TGTGCCAGCAGTTCGCAGGGCTTTCACGACACCGGGGAGCTGTTTTTT.